This entry lists 16 T cell receptor beta chains sequenced from one sample in a study of blood T cell repertoires in COVID-19 (TCRdb year 2020). The library was prepared using the immunoSEQ multiplex PCR assay. The table comes from immuneACCESS by way of TCRdb, which keeps in-frame sequences with V and J called. Part of the clones is missing from these tables; in studies checked, under half for an unresolved V gene and the rest for unknown reasons. The sample yields 150,000 to 200,000 clones; approximately 79% were counted once. Of the sample, 26% falls within the top ten clones. Source material: peripheral blood. The receptor set was obtained from a woman between 65 and 79 years old with acute or convalescent COVID-19.

The rearrangement joins TRBV19 to TRBJ2-3, with 11 bases that match TRBD1. J lost 3 bases, V lost 4 bases, and 9 bases had no gene match. CDR1 is LNHDA, CDR2 SQIVND, per germline (reference sequence). The CDR3 length is 17 residues. In DNA, the CDR3 is TGTGCCAGTAGTACATTAGCCGGGACAGGGGGGACAGATACGCAGTATTTT. It encodes CASSTLAGTGGTDTQYF.

This clone was observed a handful of times. This chain links TRBV19 with TRBJ1-5; 9 positions agree with TRBD1. The CDR3 loop spans 15 amino acids. With V trimmed by 7 bases and J by 6 bases, 10 bases remained unmatched. Germline lookup yields CDR1 LNHDA and CDR2 SQIVND (reference sequence). The CDR3 DNA sequence: TGTGCCAGTACCAGGGACAGGGCGGGTAGTCAGCCCCAGCATTTT. Amino acids: CASTRDRAGSQPQHF.

This clone was found a few times. The chain carries TRBV6-5 and TRBJ2-4; the D gene is possibly TRBD2 (6 bases). The CDR3 totals 15 residues. Trimming pared 6 bases from V and 8 bases from J, leaving 20 bases between. Per germline, CDR1 MNHEY and CDR2 SVGAGI. In DNA, the CDR3 is TGTGCCAGCAGGATCTCCGGGGGTTTCGAGGACATTCAGTACTTC. Translation: CASRISGGFEDIQYF.

The chain is built from TRBV29-1 and TRBJ2-7; 11 bases fit TRBD1. CDR3 length: 12 amino acids. CDR1 is SQVTM and CDR2 is ANQGSEA in the germline V gene. V was clipped by 7 bases and J by 3 bases; unmatched bases: 2. CDR3 protein: CSAGTGGYEQYF. The CDR3 region has the DNA TGCAGCGCCGGGACAGGGGGCTACGAGCAGTACTTC.

The chain links TRBV7-2 to TRBJ2-1; D may be TRBD2 (5 bases). Germline loops: CDR1 SGHTA, CDR2 FQGNSA. This CDR3 spans 16 amino acids. V was pared by 5 bases and J by 4 bases, with 18 bases between. The CDR3 bases are TGTGCCAGCAGCCCGACGACTGTGACGGGATACAATGAGCAGTTCTTC. It yields the protein CASSPTTVTGYNEQFF.

The CDR3 DNA sequence: TGTGCCAGCAGCTTATTAGCGGGACCGGATGAGCAGTTCTTC. As protein: CASSLLAGPDEQFF. The chain has TRBV7-3 and TRBJ2-1; TRBD2 matches 8 bases. Germline trimming cut 2 bases from V and 8 bases from J; bases unmatched to any gene: 5. CDR1 and CDR2 (germline): SGHTA, FQGTGA. The CDR3 totals 14 residues.

V is TRBV5-6 and J is TRBJ2-5, with 7 bases lining up with TRBD1. This CDR3 has 14 amino acids. Germline trimming cut 2 bases from V and 5 bases from J; bases unmatched to any gene: 6. Germline CDR1 is SGHDT and CDR2 is YYEEEE. The CDR3 coding sequence is TGTGCCAGCAGCTTACAGGGGACGCGGGAGACCCAGTACTTC. Its translation: CASSLQGTRETQYF.

The chain has TRBV5-1 and TRBJ1-1; the match to TRBD1 covers 7 bases. Germline-derived CDR1 and CDR2 are SGHRS and YFSETQ. The CDR3 has 16 amino acids. Trimming removed 1 base from V and 3 bases from J; junction bases left unmatched: 9. CDR3 coding DNA: TGCGCCAGCAGCTTGTTGGCCAGGGGGAGTGACACTGAAGCTTTCTTT. Protein: CASSLLARGSDTEAFF.

This clone was counted only a few times. The chain links TRBV2 to TRBJ1-5; 7 nucleotides line up with TRBD1. The ends lost 4 bases at V and 7 bases at J; junction bases unmatched: 10. This CDR3 has 15 amino acids. Per germline, CDR1 SNHLY and CDR2 FYNNEI. The CDR3 DNA reads as TGTGCCAGCAGTGGGGAAGGGGGCCCAAGGCAGCCCCAGCATTTT. Translation gives CASSGEGGPRQPQHF.

The chain recombines TRBV5-1 with TRBJ2-3, with 8 bases fitting TRBD2. This CDR3 has 15 residues. The germline gives CDR1 SGHRS, CDR2 YFSETQ. Germline trimming cut 4 bases from V and 4 bases from J; bases unmatched to any gene: 8. The CDR3 region is CASSILADPPDTQYF. The CDR3 region has the DNA TGCGCCAGCAGCATACTAGCGGACCCCCCAGATACGCAGTATTTT. Full variable domain (remainder filled in from reference TRBV5-1 and TRBJ2-3): KAGVTQTPRYLIKTRGQQVTLSCSPISGHRSVSWYQQTPGQGLQFLFEYFSETQRNKGNFPGRFSGRQFSNSRSEMNVSTLELGDSALYLCASSILADPPDTQYFGPGTRLTVL.

This clone was seen a handful of times. V gene TRBV2 combines with J gene TRBJ2-1; 13 bases map to TRBD2. J was trimmed by 2 bases and V by 6 bases; bases with no gene match: 7. The CDR3 totals 17 residues. Germline loops: CDR1 SNHLY, CDR2 FYNNEI. DNA for the CDR3: TGTGCCAGCAGGGACGGGACTAGCGGGATAGCCTACAATGAGCAGTTCTTC. This sequence encodes CASRDGTSGIAYNEQFF.

The chain uses TRBV5-1 and TRBJ2-1; 7 nucleotides align to TRBD1. V was clipped by 6 bases and J by 5 bases; unmatched bases: 14. The CDR3 runs 16 residues. Germline V gene sequence: CDR1 SGHRS, CDR2 YFSETQ. Here the CDR3 reads CASTISTRGTHNEQFF. The CDR3 DNA reads TGCGCCAGCACAATATCGACCAGGGGGACCCACAATGAGCAGTTCTTC.

This chain uses TRBV2 with TRBJ2-1; 9 positions agree with TRBD2. CDR1 SNHLY and CDR2 FYNNEI come from the germline V gene. With V trimmed by 6 bases and J by 8 bases, 8 bases remained unmatched. The CDR3 has 14 residues. DNA for the CDR3: TGTGCCAGCAGGGGGTTAGCGGGAGTACATGAGCAGTTCTTC. This encodes CASRGLAGVHEQFF.

This clone was recorded only once. V gene TRBV7-8 combines with J gene TRBJ2-1; D is ambiguous. V lost 4 bases to trimming and J lost 13 bases, with 11 bases between them. The CDR3 runs to 11 residues. CDR1 is SGHVS, CDR2 FQNEAQ, per germline. CDR3 amino acids: CASSYSRPQFF. For the CDR3, the DNA is TGTGCCAGCAGCTACAGTCGGCCACAGTTCTTC.

V gene TRBV18 combines with J gene TRBJ2-5; 7 positions agree with TRBD2. The CDR3 is 15 amino acids. Germline CDR1 KGHSH, CDR2 LQKENI. The ends lost 2 bases at V and 6 bases at J; junction bases unmatched: 9. CDR3 DNA sequence: TGTGCCAGCTCACCATCGGGGGGTAGAGTCAAGACCCAGTACTTC. Translated: CASSPSGGRVKTQYF.

The V call is TRBV11-2, the J call TRBJ2-1, with D uncertain. Per germline, CDR1 SGHAT and CDR2 FQNNGV. This CDR3 has 12 amino acids. Trimming removed 4 bases from V and 6 bases from J, with 7 bases in between. In DNA form, the CDR3 reads TGTGCCAGCAGCTCCTCGGGCAATGAGCAGTTCTTC. It specifies CASSSSGNEQFF.